What follows are 3 T cell receptor beta chains derived from one specimen sequenced in a study of blood T cells in healthy people across ages. The second PCR ran roughly 6 to 11 cycles with a sample-barcoded 5' primer and J-beta primers. TCRdb re-called the 5' RACE reads with MiXCR, one entry per CDR3 protein. The sample carries fewer than 900,000 distinct CDR3 sequences, roughly 49% recorded once. Sequenced input: blood. The receptors were gathered from a woman in her sixties in good health.

This chain connects TRBV5-1 to TRBJ2-3; TRBD2 matches at 7 bases. This CDR3 contains 13 residues. The junction had 3 bases not matched to a gene; V was cut back by 5 bases and J by 3 bases. Germline lookup yields CDR1 SGHRS and CDR2 YFSETQ. The CDR3 region has the DNA TGCGCCAGCAGGCCTAGCGGTACAGATACGCAGTATTTT. Protein sequence: CASRPSGTDTQYF.

The V and J genes are TRBV9 and TRBJ1-2; D unclear. The CDR3 sequence is 12 residues long. The V gene lost 5 bases and the J gene lost 7 bases, with 12 bases spanning the gap. Germline CDR1 and CDR2: SGDLS and YYNGEE. This CDR3 reads CASSNPWPGYTF. The CDR3 nucleotides read TGTGCCAGCAGTAATCCCTGGCCTGGCTACACCTTC.

This clonotype was picked up a small number of times. A much bigger clone sits one base away, suggesting this may be a read error. The chain links TRBV29-1 to TRBJ2-1; no reliable D call. The J call may be faulty, since TRBJ2-7 better matches the DNA end. The CDR3 has 15 amino acids. Germline CDR1 SQVTM, CDR2 ANQGSEA. Written as DNA, the CDR3 is TGCAGCGTTGAAGACAGGCTTGAGAGCTACAATGAGCAGTACTTC. Its translation: CSVEDRLESYNEQYF.